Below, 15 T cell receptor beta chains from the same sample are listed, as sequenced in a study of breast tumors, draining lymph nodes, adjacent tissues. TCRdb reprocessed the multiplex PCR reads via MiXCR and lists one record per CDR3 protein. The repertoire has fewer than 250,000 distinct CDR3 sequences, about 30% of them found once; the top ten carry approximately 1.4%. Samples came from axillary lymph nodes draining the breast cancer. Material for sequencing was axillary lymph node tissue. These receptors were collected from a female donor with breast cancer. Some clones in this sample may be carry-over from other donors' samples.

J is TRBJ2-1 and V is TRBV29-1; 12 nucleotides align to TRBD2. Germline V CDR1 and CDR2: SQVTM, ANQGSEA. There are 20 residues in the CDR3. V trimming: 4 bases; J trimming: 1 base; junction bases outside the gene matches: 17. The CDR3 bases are TGCAGCGTTGTTCTGTACCTGACTAGCGGGAGAGATGGTTCCTACAATGAGCAGTTCTTC. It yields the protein CSVVLYLTSGRDGSYNEQFF.

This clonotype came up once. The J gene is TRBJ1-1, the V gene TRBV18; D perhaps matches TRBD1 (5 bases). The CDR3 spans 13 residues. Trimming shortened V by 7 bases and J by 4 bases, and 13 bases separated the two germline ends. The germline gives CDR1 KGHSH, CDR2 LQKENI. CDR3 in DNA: TGTGCCAGCTATTCGGGGGGGACCACTGAAGCTTTCTTT. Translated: CASYSGGTTEAFF. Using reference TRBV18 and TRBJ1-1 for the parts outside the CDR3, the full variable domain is NAGVMQNPRHLVRRRGQEARLRCSPMKGHSHVYWYRQLPEEGLKFMVYLQKENIIDESGMPKERFSAEFPKEGPSILRIQQVVRGDSAAYFCASYSGGTTEAFFGQGTRLTVV.

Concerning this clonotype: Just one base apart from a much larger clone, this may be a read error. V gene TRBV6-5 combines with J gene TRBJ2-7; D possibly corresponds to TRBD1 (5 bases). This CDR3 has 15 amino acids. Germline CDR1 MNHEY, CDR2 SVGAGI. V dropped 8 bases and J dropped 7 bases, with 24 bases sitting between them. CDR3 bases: TGTGCCAGCTCACAAGGGGCAGGTTATATTCAAGAGCAGTACTTC. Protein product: CASSQGAGYIQEQYF.

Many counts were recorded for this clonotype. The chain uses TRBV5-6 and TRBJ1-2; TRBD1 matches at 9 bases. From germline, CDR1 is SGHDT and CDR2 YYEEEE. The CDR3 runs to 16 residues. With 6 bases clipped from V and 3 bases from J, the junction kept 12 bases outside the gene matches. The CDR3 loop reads CASTPLRDRDYYGYTF. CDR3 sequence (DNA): TGTGCCAGCACCCCCCTCCGGGACAGGGACTACTATGGCTACACCTTC. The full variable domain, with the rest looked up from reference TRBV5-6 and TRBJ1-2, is DAGVTQSPTHLIKTRGQQVTLRCSPKSGHDTVSWYQQALGQGPQFIFQYYEEEERQRGNFPDRFSGHQFPNYSSELNVNALLLGDSALYLCASTPLRDRDYYGYTFGSGTRLTVV.

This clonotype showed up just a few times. The CDR3 nucleotides are TGTGCCAGCAGTCCGGGGGGAGCGGGAGCGGTCGGGGAGCTGTTTTTT. Translating gives CASSPGGAGAVGELFF. The rearrangement joins TRBV6-1 to TRBJ2-2, with TRBD2 matching 8 bases. The germline V gene has CDR1 MNHNS and CDR2 SASEGT. V dropped 5 bases and J dropped 7; count of bases not matched to a gene: 12. The CDR3 has 16 residues.

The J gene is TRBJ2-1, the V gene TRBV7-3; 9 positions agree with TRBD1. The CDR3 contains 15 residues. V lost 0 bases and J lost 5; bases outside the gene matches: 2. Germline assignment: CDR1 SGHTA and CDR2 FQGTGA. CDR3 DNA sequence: TGTGCCAGCAGCTTAACGGGGACAGGGAACAATGAGCAGTTCTTC. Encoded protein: CASSLTGTGNNEQFF. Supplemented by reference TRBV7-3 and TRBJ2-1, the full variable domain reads GAGVSQTPSNKVTEKGKYVELRCDPISGHTALYWYRQSLGQGPEFLIYFQGTGAADDSGLPNDRFFAVRPEGSVSTLKIQRTERGDSAVYLCASSLTGTGNNEQFFGPGTRLTVL.

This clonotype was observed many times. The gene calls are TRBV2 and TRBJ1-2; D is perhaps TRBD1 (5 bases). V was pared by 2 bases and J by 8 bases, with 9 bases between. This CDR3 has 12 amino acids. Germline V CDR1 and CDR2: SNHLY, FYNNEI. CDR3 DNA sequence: TGTGCCAGCAGTGAACAGGGTGGGGGCTACACCTTC. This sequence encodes CASSEQGGGYTF.

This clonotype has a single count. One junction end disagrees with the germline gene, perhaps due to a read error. The CDR3 spells CASSRDLPTYQQCF. The CDR3 DNA reads TGTGCCAGCAGCCGGGACTTACCTACTTACCAGCAGTGCTTC. The chain is built from TRBV27 and TRBJ2-7, with D possibly matching TRBD2 (6 bases). This CDR3 has 14 residues. Looked up from germline, CDR1 is MNHEY and CDR2 is SMNVEV (reference sequence).

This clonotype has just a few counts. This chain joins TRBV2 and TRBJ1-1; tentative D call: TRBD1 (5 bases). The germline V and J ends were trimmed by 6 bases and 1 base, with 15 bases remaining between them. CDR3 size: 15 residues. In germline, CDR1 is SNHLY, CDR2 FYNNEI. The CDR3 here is CASSLGGRGNTEAFF. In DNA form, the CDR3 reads TGTGCCAGCAGCCTGGGGGGGAGAGGGAACACTGAAGCTTTCTTT.

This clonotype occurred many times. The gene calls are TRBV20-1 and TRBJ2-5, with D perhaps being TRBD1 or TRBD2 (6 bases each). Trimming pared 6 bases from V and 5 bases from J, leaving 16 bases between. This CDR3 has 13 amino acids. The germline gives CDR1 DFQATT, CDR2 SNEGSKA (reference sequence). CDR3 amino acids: CSAPPGAGETQYF. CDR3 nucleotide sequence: TGCAGTGCGCCCCCGGGGGCCGGCGAGACCCAGTACTTC.

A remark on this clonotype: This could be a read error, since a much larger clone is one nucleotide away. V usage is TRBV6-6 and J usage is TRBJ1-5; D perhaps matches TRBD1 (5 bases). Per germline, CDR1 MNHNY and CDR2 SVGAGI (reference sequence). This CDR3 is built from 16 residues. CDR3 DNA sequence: TGTGCCAGCAGTCACTCGAGCAGGGAGGGGAATCAGCCCCAGCATTTT. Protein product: CASSHSSREGNQPQHF.

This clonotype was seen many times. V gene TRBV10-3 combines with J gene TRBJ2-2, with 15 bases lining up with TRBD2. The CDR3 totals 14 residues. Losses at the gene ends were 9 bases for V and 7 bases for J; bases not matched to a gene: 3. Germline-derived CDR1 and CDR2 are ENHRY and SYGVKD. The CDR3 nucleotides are TGTGCCATGGGACTAGCGGGAGGAAACGGGGAGCTGTTTTTT. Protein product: CAMGLAGGNGELFF.

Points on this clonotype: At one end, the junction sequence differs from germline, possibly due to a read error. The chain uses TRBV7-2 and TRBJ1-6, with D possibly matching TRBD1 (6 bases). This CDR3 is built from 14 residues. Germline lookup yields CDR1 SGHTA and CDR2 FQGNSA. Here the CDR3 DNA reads TGTGCCAGCAGCTTGGACGGGGGGCCCGGCGCCCCAACCTTT. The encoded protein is CASSLDGGPGAPTF.

CDR3 loop: CASGGPPNQETQHF. For the CDR3, the DNA is TGTGCCAGCGGGGGACCGCCGAACCAAGAGACCCAGCATTTT. This chain links TRBV28 with TRBJ1-5; possible D gene TRBD1, 5 bases. From germline, CDR1 is MDHEN and CDR2 SYDVKM. V lost 8 bases to trimming and J lost 11 bases, with 22 bases between them. This CDR3 is 14 amino acids long.

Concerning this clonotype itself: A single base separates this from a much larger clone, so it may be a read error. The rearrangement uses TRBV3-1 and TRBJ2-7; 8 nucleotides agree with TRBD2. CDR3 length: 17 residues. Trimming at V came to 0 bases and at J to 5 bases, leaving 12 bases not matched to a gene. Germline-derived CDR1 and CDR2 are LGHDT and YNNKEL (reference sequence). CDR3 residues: CASSQDARAGAKDEQYF. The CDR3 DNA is TGTGCCAGCAGCCAAGACGCTCGAGCGGGAGCCAAGGACGAGCAGTACTTC.